These 21 T cell receptor beta chains share one sample of origin, sequenced in a study of metastatic and nonmetastatic thyroid tumors (dated by TCRdb to about 2020). The library relied on PCR. TCRdb records Illumina HiSeq 4000 as the sequencer. Through fastp at Q25 and MiXCR, TCRdb rebuilt clones from the public reads, retaining in-frame beta chains. Recorded for this sample are tens of thousands of clones; roughly 12% of them occurred a single time. The top ten clones comprise around 9.7% of the sample. None of the patients had been given any treatment before thyroid surgery. Sequencing was done on a sample of blood. These receptors originate from a male donor with papillary thyroid cancer or a benign thyroid nodule (not recorded which). Some clones in this sample may be carry-over from other donors' samples.

In its sample, this clone was seen many times. This chain joins TRBV20-1 and TRBJ1-2; tentatively, D is TRBD1 (6 bases). The length of the CDR3 is 11 residues. The germline V gene encodes CDR1 DFQATT and CDR2 SNEGSKA (reference sequence). The CDR3 DNA follows: TGCATTGGAGGGGGTAACTATGGCTACACCTTC. This encodes CIGGGNYGYTF.

Worth noting for this clone: One end of the junction varies from germline; a read error may be responsible. The chain is built from TRBV7-6 and TRBJ2-7; unclear D gene. This CDR3 has 13 residues. Germline assignment: CDR1 SGHVS and CDR2 FNYEAQ. This chain's CDR3 is CASSLEPTLERYF. The CDR3, as DNA: TGTGCCAGCAGCTTAGAGCCGACACTCGAGCGGTACTTC.

Ten or more counts support this clone. The rearrangement joins TRBV29-1 to TRBJ1-2; tentative D call: TRBD1 (6 bases). CDR3 length: 13 amino acids. Trimming shortened V by 1 base and J by 8 bases, and 14 bases separated the two germline ends. Germline CDR1 is SQVTM and CDR2 is ANQGSEA. The DNA of the CDR3 is TGCAGCGTTGAAGGGGGGGCAGGTGAGGGCTACACCTTC. The encoded protein is CSVEGGAGEGYTF.

This clone has at least ten counts. The J gene is TRBJ2-7, the V gene TRBV14; 7 bases fit TRBD1. After removal of 6 bases from V and 5 bases from J, the junction contained 10 bases not matched to a gene. This CDR3 has 14 amino acids. CDR1 SGHDN and CDR2 FVKESK come from the germline V gene. The CDR3 loop reads CASSRQGKEHEQYF. CDR3 sequence (DNA): TGTGCCAGCAGTAGACAGGGAAAGGAACACGAGCAGTACTTC.

This clone was seen ten or more times. CDR3 protein: CASSSASGSKGDTQYF. The CDR3 DNA sequence: TGTGCCAGCAGCTCCGCTAGCGGGAGTAAGGGAGATACGCAGTATTTT. The chain combines TRBV7-2 with TRBJ2-3; 10 bases match TRBD2. CDR3 length: 16 amino acids. CDR1 SGHTA and CDR2 FQGNSA come from the germline V gene. The junction had 9 bases not matched to a gene; V was cut back by 4 bases and J by 5 bases.

This clone counts as medium-sized (0.01 to 0.1%). This chain links TRBV6-1 with TRBJ2-7; D not certain. The CDR3 consists of 12 residues. The germline gives CDR1 MNHNS, CDR2 SASEGT. V shed 5 bases and J shed 6 bases, with 11 bases lying between them. This CDR3 reads CASSPGRTEQYF. The CDR3 DNA is TGTGCCAGCAGTCCCGGACGGACCGAGCAGTACTTC.

This clone has at least ten counts. This chain joins TRBV27 and TRBJ2-2; a possible D gene is TRBD1 (6 bases). CDR3 length: 17 amino acids. Per the germline V gene, CDR1 is MNHEY and CDR2 is SMNVEV (reference sequence). Trimming took off 0 bases at V and 3 bases at J, with 14 bases between the two ends. This CDR3 reads CASSLSLDRGDTGELFF. Here the CDR3 DNA reads TGTGCCAGCAGTTTATCTCTGGACAGAGGGGACACCGGGGAGCTGTTTTTT.

In this sample, this clone turned up many times. This sequence joins TRBV2 and TRBJ1-2, with 10 bases fitting TRBD1. V lost 5 bases, J lost 1 base, and 4 bases stayed unmatched. CDR1 SNHLY and CDR2 FYNNEI come from the germline V gene. This CDR3 has 15 amino acids. The CDR3 DNA follows: TGTGCCAGCAGTAGGGACAGGGGTGTTAACTATGGCTACACCTTC. This codes for CASSRDRGVNYGYTF. The full variable domain, rest sourced from reference TRBV2 and TRBJ1-2, is EPEVTQTPSHQVTQMGQEVILRCVPISNHLYFYWYRQILGQKVEFLVSFYNNEISEKSEIFDDQFSVERPDGSNFTLKIRSTKLEDSAMYFCASSRDRGVNYGYTFGSGTRLTVV.

In its sample, this clone was seen a few times. This chain connects TRBV27 to TRBJ1-1; D uncertain. Per germline, CDR1 MNHEY and CDR2 SMNVEV (reference sequence). This CDR3 contains 11 residues. The DNA for the CDR3 is TGTGCAGCCCGTGGGGACACTGAAGCTTTCTTT. This sequence encodes CAARGDTEAFF.

In this sample, this clone turned up many times. The chain combines TRBV19 with TRBJ2-1; D possibly matches TRBD1 or TRBD2 (5 bases each). Looked up from germline, CDR1 is LNHDA and CDR2 is SQIVND (reference sequence). The CDR3 is made up of 15 amino acids. Trimming cost V 7 bases and J 0 bases, with 13 bases left between them. The CDR3 is CASNKGPNSYNEQFF. The CDR3 nucleotides read TGTGCCAGTAACAAGGGACCAAACTCCTACAATGAGCAGTTCTTC.

This clone was seen repeatedly, ten times or more. The chain carries TRBV19 and TRBJ2-1; D is undetermined. V lost 6 bases and J 6 bases, leaving 15 bases between the germline ends. Looked up from germline, CDR1 is LNHDA and CDR2 is SQIVND (reference sequence). CDR3 length: 14 residues. For the CDR3, the DNA is TGTGCCAGTAGACTTTCACAATATGTCAATGAGCAGTTCTTC. This sequence encodes CASRLSQYVNEQFF. Using reference TRBV19 and TRBJ2-1 for the parts outside the CDR3, the full variable domain is DGGITQSPKYLFRKEGQNVTLSCEQNLNHDAMYWYRQDPGQGLRLIYYSQIVNDFQKGDIAEGYSVSREKKESFPLTVTSAQKNPTAFYLCASRLSQYVNEQFFGPGTRLTVL.

The rearrangement joins TRBV6-1 to TRBJ2-7, with TRBD2 matching over 7 bases. The CDR3 runs 13 residues. Germline V gives CDR1 MNHNS, CDR2 SASEGT. Trimming removed 8 bases from V and 0 bases from J; junction bases left unmatched: 4. This CDR3 is CASQRGISYEQYF. CDR3 sequence (DNA): TGTGCCAGCCAGCGGGGAATCTCCTACGAGCAGTACTTC.

In this sample, this clone turned up many times. J is TRBJ2-3 and V is TRBV29-1; D is unresolved. V shed 3 bases and J shed 0 bases, with 10 bases lying between them. This CDR3 comprises 14 residues. Per germline, CDR1 SQVTM and CDR2 ANQGSEA. The CDR3 spells CSVDLGDSTDTQYF. CDR3 coding DNA: TGCAGCGTTGACCTGGGCGATAGCACAGATACGCAGTATTTT.

V gene TRBV3-1 combines with J gene TRBJ2-3; 10 bases are a match to TRBD1. This CDR3 has 16 residues. CDR1 is LGHDT, CDR2 YNNKEL, per germline (reference sequence). The ends lost 2 bases at V and 5 bases at J; junction bases unmatched: 7. CDR3 sequence: CASSQKPGQGQDTQYF. Here the CDR3 DNA reads TGTGCCAGCAGCCAAAAACCGGGACAGGGGCAAGATACGCAGTATTTT.

By frequency in the sample, this clone is medium-sized. This chain uses TRBV6-2 or TRBV6-3 with TRBJ1-3, with D possibly TRBD1 on 6 matching bases. Germline values: CDR1 MNHEY, CDR2 SVGEGT. The CDR3 is made up of 13 amino acids. Trimming stripped 6 bases from V and 0 bases from J, with 6 bases between. CDR3 nucleotides: TGTGCCAGCAGGGACAGCTCTGGAAACACCATATATTTT. Encoded protein: CASRDSSGNTIYF.

The sample holds many counts of this clone. V usage is TRBV6-5 and J usage is TRBJ2-7; 9 bases map to TRBD1. The CDR3 consists of 17 residues. The germline V gene has CDR1 MNHEY and CDR2 SVGAGI. After removal of 3 bases from V and 5 bases from J, the junction contained 14 bases not matched to a gene. The CDR3 protein is CASSYRPTGTGYHEQYF. Written as DNA, the CDR3 is TGTGCCAGCAGTTATCGTCCTACCGGGACAGGGTATCACGAGCAGTACTTC.

This clone showed up many times. V is TRBV12-3 or TRBV12-4 and J is TRBJ1-1; D is unresolved. Trimming stripped 1 base from V and 7 bases from J, with 7 bases between. The CDR3 totals 12 residues. CDR3 region: CASSLGGGEAFF. The CDR3 nucleotides are TGTGCCAGCAGTTTAGGGGGTGGTGAAGCTTTCTTT.

This clone was counted many times. This chain joins TRBV20-1 and TRBJ2-7; D is perhaps TRBD2 (6 bases). This CDR3 has 13 residues. V gave up 2 bases and J gave up 3 bases, with 11 bases separating them. CDR1 is DFQATT and CDR2 is SNEGSKA in the germline V gene (reference sequence). The CDR3 region is CSARTAGDYEQYF. CDR3 nucleotides: TGCAGTGCTAGAACAGCGGGTGACTACGAGCAGTACTTC.

This clone showed up many times. The chain employs TRBV30 and TRBJ1-5; 7 bases line up with TRBD1. The ends lost 4 bases at V and 5 bases at J; junction bases unmatched: 2. Germline V lookup: CDR1 GTSNPN, CDR2 SVGIG (reference sequence). This CDR3 comprises 12 residues. The CDR3 spells CAWNRGYQPQHF. In DNA, the CDR3 is TGTGCCTGGAACAGGGGTTATCAGCCCCAGCATTTT. The variable domain in full, completed from reference TRBV30 and TRBJ1-5, reads SQTIHQWPATLVQPVGSPLSLECTVEGTSNPNLYWYRQAAGRGLQLLFYSVGIGQISSEVPQNLSASRPQDRQFILSSKKLLLSDSGFYLCAWNRGYQPQHFGDGTRLSIL.

This clone was seen repeatedly, ten times or more. The chain employs TRBV9 and TRBJ2-1; D not certain. The germline V gene encodes CDR1 SGDLS and CDR2 YYNGEE. The ends were cut back, 2 bases at V and 10 bases at J, with 7 bases in the middle. This CDR3 has 11 amino acids. The CDR3 nucleotides read TGTGCCAGCAGCGTGGAGCAAGAGCAGTTCTTC. Translated, it gives CASSVEQEQFF.

This clone was observed at least ten times. The V and J genes are TRBV4-1 and TRBJ2-7; perhaps TRBD2 as D (5 bases). The CDR3 covers 15 residues. CDR1 and CDR2 (germline): MGHRA, YSYEKL. V was pared by 4 bases and J by 0 bases, with 13 bases between. The CDR3: CASSPGVGSSYEQYF. CDR3 coding DNA: TGCGCCAGCAGCCCCGGGGTAGGGAGCTCCTACGAGCAGTACTTC.